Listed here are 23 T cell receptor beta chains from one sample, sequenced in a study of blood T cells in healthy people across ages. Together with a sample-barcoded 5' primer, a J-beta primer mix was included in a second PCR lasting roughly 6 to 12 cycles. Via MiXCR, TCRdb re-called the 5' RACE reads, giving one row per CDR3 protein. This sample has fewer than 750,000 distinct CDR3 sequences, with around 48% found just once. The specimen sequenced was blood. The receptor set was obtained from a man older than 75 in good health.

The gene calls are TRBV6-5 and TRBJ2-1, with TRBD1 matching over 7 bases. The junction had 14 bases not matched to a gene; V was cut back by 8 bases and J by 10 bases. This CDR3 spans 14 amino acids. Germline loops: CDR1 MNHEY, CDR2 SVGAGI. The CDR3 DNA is TGTGCCAGCCTCAAGGGGGCGCCTGCCTACGAGCAGTTCTTC. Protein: CASLKGAPAYEQFF.

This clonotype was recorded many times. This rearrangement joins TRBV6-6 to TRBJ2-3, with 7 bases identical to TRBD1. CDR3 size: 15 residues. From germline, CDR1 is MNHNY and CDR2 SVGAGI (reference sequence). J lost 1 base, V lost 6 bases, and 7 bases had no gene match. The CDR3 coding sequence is TGTGCCAGCAGGTTATCCGGACAGGGCACAGATACGCAGTATTTT. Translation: CASRLSGQGTDTQYF.

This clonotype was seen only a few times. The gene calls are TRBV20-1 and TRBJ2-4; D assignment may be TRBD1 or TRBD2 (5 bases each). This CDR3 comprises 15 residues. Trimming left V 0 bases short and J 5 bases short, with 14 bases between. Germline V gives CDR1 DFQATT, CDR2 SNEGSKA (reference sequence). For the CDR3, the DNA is TGCAGTGCTAGAGATCTCCAGGGCGGGCAAAACATTCAGTACTTC. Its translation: CSARDLQGGQNIQYF.

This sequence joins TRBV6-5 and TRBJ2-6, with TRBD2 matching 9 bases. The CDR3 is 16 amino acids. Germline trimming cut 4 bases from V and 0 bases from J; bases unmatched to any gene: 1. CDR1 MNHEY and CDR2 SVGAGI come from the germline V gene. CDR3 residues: CASSSRGGSGANVLTF. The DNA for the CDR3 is TGTGCCAGCAGTTCGCGGGGGGGCTCTGGGGCCAACGTCCTGACTTTC.

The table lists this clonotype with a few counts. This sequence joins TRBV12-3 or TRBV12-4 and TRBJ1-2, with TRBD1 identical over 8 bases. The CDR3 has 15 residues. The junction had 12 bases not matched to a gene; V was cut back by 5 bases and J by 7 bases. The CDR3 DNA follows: TGTGCCAGCAGTCCCTGGGTTCGGACAGGGCTTGGCTACACCTTC. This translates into CASSPWVRTGLGYTF.

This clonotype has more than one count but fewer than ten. CDR3 region: CSIPLAGVTDTQYF. CDR3 DNA sequence: TGCAGCATACCTCTAGCGGGGGTCACAGATACGCAGTATTTT. The rearrangement joins TRBV20-1 to TRBJ2-3; 10 nucleotides align to TRBD2. CDR1 and CDR2 (germline): DFQATT, SNEGSKA (reference sequence). The CDR3 covers 14 residues.

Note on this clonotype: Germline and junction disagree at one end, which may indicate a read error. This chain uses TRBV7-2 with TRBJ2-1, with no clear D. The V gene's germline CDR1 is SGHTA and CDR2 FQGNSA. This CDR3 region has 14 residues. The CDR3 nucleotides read TGTGCCGGCAGCCTAACGCCCCCAGACAATGAGCAGTTCTTC. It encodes CAGSLTPPDNEQFF.

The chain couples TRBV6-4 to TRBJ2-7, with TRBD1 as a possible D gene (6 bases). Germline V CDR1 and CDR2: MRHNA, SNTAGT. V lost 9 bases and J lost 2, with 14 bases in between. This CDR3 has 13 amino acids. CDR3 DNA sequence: TGTGCCAGATCGAGGGGGAAGACCTACGAGCAGTACTTC. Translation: CARSRGKTYEQYF.

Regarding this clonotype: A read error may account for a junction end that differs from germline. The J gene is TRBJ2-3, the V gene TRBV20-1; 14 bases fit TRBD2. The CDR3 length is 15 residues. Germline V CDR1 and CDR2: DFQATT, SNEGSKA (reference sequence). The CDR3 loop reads CSARRLAGGPDMQYF. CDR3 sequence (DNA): TGCAGTGCTCGAAGACTAGCGGGAGGGCCAGATATGCAGTATTTT.

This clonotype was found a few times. The CDR3 region is CASSLERGHVSGREDTQYF. The DNA of the CDR3 is TGTGCCAGCAGCTTAGAGAGGGGACATGTGAGCGGGAGGGAAGATACGCAGTATTTT. The chain recombines TRBV7-9 with TRBJ2-3; TRBD2 aligns across 10 bases. V trimming: 1 base; J trimming: 5 bases; junction bases outside the gene matches: 15. Germline V gene data show CDR1 as SEHNR and CDR2 as FQNEAQ (reference sequence). This CDR3 contains 19 residues. Full variable domain (remainder filled in from reference TRBV7-9 and TRBJ2-3): DTGVSQNPRHKITKRGQNVTFRCDPISEHNRLYWYRQTLGQGPEFLTYFQNEAQLEKSRLLSDRFSAERPKGSFSTLEIQRTEQGDSAMYLCASSLERGHVSGREDTQYFGPGTRLTVL.

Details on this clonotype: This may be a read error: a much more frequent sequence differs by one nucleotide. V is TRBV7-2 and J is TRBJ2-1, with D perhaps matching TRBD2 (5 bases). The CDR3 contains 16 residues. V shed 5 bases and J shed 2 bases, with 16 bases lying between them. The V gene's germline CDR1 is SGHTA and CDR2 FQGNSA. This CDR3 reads CASSQRPGSPYNEQFF. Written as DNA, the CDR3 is TGTGCCAGCAGCCAGCGGCCGGGATCTCCCTACAATGAGCAGTTCTTC.

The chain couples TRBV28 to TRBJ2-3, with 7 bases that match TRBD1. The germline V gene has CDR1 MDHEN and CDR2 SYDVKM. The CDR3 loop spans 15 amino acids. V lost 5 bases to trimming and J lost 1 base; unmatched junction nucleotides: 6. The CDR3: CASSVQTGGTDTQYF. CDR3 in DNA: TGTGCCAGCAGTGTCCAAACAGGGGGCACAGATACGCAGTATTTT.

CDR3 protein: CASSYGGDRGINQPQHF. Here the CDR3 DNA reads TGTGCCAGCAGTTACGGGGGTGACAGGGGGATCAATCAGCCCCAGCATTTT. This rearrangement joins TRBV6-2 or TRBV6-3 to TRBJ1-5; TRBD1 matches at 9 bases. The CDR3 extends over 17 amino acids. In germline, CDR1 is MNHEY, CDR2 SVGEGT. V lost 2 bases and J lost 3; bases outside the gene matches: 8.

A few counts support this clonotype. DNA of the CDR3: TGTGCCAGCAGCTCTCAGCGCCATGGCTACACCTTC. Its translation: CASSSQRHGYTF. This rearrangement joins TRBV9 to TRBJ1-2, with D hard to call. This CDR3 is 12 amino acids long. V lost 4 bases to trimming and J lost 6 bases, with 10 bases between them. Germline CDR1 reads SGDLS; CDR2 reads YYNGEE.

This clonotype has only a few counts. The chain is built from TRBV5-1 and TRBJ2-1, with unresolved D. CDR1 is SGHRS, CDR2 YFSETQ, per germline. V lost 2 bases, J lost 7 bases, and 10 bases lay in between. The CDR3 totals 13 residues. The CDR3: CASSFAVGNEQFF. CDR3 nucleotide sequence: TGCGCCAGCAGCTTTGCGGTCGGGAATGAGCAGTTCTTC.

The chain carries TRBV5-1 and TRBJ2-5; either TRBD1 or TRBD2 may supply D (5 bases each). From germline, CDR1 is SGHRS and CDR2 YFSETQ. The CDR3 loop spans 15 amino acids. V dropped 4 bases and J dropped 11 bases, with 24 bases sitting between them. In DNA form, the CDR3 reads TGCGCCAGCAGCGAGGAGGCAGGGTCCTTGAGTGAGCAGTACTTC. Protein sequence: CASSEEAGSLSEQYF.

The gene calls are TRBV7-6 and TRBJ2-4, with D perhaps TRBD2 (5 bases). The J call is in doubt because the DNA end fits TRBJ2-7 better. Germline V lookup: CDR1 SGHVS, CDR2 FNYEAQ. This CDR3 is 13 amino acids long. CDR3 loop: CASSSGVGGEQYF. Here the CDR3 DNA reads TGTGCCAGCAGCTCCGGGGTTGGCGGCGAGCAGTACTTC.

Here the CDR3 DNA reads TGTGCCAGCAGCTTAGTTGGGACAGGGGTTTACGAGCAGTACTTC. It specifies CASSLVGTGVYEQYF. The chain carries TRBV7-2 and TRBJ2-7; 10 nucleotides line up with TRBD1. CDR3 length equals 15 residues. V lost 1 base to trimming and J lost 4 bases; unmatched junction nucleotides: 4. Germline V gene lookup returns CDR1 SGHTA and CDR2 FQGNSA.

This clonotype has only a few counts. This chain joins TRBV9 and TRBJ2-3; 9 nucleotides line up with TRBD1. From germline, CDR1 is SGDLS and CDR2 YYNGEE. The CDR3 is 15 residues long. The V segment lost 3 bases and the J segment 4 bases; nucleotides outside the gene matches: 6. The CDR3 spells CASSARQGVPDTQYF. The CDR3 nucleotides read TGTGCCAGCAGCGCCAGACAGGGGGTCCCAGATACGCAGTATTTT. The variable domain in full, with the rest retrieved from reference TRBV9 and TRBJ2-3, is DSGVTQTPKHLITATGQRVTLRCSPRSGDLSVYWYQQSLDQGLQFLIQYYNGEERAKGNILERFSAQQFPDLHSELNLSSLELGDSALYFCASSARQGVPDTQYFGPGTRLTVL.

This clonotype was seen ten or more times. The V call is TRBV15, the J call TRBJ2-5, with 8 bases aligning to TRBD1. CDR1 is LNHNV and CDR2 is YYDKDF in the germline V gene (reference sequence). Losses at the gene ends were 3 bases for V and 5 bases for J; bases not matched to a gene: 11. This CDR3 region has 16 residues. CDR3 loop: CATSSKRTGKGETQYF. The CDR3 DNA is TGTGCCACCAGCAGTAAAAGGACAGGGAAAGGGGAGACCCAGTACTTC.

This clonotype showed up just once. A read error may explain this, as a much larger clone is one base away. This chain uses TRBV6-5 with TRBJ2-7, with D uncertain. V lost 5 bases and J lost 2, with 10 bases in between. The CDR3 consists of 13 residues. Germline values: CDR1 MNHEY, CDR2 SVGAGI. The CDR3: CASSRTPAYEQYF. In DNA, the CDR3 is TGTGCCAGCAGTCGGACGCCTGCCTACGAGCAGTACTTC.

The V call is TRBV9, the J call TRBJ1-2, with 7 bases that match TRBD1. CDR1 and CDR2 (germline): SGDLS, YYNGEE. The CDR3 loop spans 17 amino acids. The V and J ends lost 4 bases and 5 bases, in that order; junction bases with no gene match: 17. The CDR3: CASSPARDRYYGYGYTF. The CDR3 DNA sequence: TGTGCCAGCAGCCCGGCCCGGGACAGATACTATGGTTATGGCTACACCTTC.

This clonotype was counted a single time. CDR3 loop: CSAGLSNYGYTF. CDR3 coding DNA: TGCAGTGCTGGACTGTCTAACTATGGCTACACCTTC. The rearrangement uses TRBV20-1 and TRBJ1-2; D is unresolved. This CDR3 spans 12 amino acids. V shed 5 bases and J shed 0 bases, with 7 bases lying between them. The V gene's germline CDR1 is DFQATT and CDR2 SNEGSKA (reference sequence).